This T cell receptor beta chain appears in the sequencing data of a study of vaccination and CD4 T cells after COVID-19. Study at large: Cultures serving as controls received a peptide pool (CEFX or HIV-1 Nef) or no peptide.

With respect to this clonotype: What it binds is unknown.

Once obtained from cultured CD4+ T cells, the DNA was sequenced using the Oncomine TCR Beta short-read assay. TCRdb redid the calling of the PCR reads with MiXCR, one entry per CDR3 protein. The profile shows around 17,000 distinct CDR3 sequences, 40% to 55% of them singletons. V was clipped by 4 bases and J by 0 bases, with 7 bases between them. CDR3 length: 13 amino acids. Germline V gene sequence: CDR1 SGHRS, CDR2 YFSETQ. Treatment described: roughly 10-day PBMC culture with coronavirus spike peptide pools or control peptides (ViraFEST assay). Antigen-specific T cells were expanded with peptide pools by ViraFEST, and TCRs were then sequenced.

The receptor was isolated from a human donor who had recovered from COVID-19. Sequencing was performed on CD4+ T cells from blood, cultured in vitro, taken before SARS-CoV-2 vaccination. The V call is TRBV5-1, the J call TRBJ1-1; no clear D gene. The CDR3 loop is CASSRVMNTEAFF. CDR3 nucleotide sequence: TGCGCCAGCAGCAGGGTCATGAACACTGAAGCTTTCTTT. Supplemented by reference TRBV5-1 and TRBJ1-1, the full variable domain reads KAGVTQTPRYLIKTRGQQVTLSCSPISGHRSVSWYQQTPGQGLQFLFEYFSETQRNKGNFPGRFSGRQFSNSRSEMNVSTLELGDSALYLCASSRVMNTEAFFGQGTRLTVV.